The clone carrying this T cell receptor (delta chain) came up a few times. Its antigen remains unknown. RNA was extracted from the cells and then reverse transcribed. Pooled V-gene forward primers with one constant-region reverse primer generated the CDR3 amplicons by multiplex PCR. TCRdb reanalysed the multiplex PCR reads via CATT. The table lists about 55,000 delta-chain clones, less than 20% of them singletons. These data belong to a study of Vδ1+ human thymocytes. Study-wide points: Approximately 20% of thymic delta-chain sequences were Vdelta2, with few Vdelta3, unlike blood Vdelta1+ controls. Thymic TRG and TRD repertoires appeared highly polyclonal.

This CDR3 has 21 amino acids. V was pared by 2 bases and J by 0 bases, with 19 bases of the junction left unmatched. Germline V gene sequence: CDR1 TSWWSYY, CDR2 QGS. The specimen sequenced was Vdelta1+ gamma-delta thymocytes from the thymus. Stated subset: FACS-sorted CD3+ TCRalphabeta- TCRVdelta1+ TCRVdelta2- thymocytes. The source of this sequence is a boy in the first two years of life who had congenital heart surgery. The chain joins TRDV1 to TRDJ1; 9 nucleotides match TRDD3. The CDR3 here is CALGEIPSICYWGTHTDKLIF. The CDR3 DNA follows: TGTGCTCTTGGGGAAATCCCTTCCATATGTTACTGGGGGACGCACACCGATAAACTCATCTTT.